Shown below are 31 T cell receptor beta chains from a single sample sequenced in a study of PD-L1 blockade in urothelial cancer. The protocol was immunoSEQ multiplex PCR, while the TCRdb copy is restricted to in-frame clones and leaves out a portion. The data hold approximately 71,000 clones, with roughly nine tenths observed a single time. The source was PBMCs, collected around atezolizumab (anti-PD-L1) treatment. These receptors were taken from a man aged 55 to 70 with urothelial cancer.

The V gene is TRBV5-4, the J gene TRBJ1-1, with TRBD1 matching 8 bases. Losses at the gene ends were 4 bases for V and 5 bases for J; bases not matched to a gene: 7. Germline CDR1 SGHNT, CDR2 YYREEE (reference sequence). The CDR3 has 14 residues. In nucleotides, the CDR3 is TGTGCCAGCAGCAGAAAGACAGGGGTAACTGAAGCTTTCTTT. This translates into CASSRKTGVTEAFF.

The DNA for the CDR3 is TGCGCCAGCAGCTCCGGAGAGTTTGGACTGGGCGGGGAGCTGTTTTTT. It translates to CASSSGEFGLGGELFF. This chain joins TRBV5-1 and TRBJ2-2; D perhaps matches TRBD2 (5 bases). CDR3 length: 16 amino acids. The V end was cut by 3 bases, the J end by 7 bases, with 19 bases between. Germline CDR1 and CDR2: SGHRS and YFSETQ.

The chain recombines TRBV28 with TRBJ2-7; 7 positions agree with TRBD1. The CDR3 is made up of 13 amino acids. CDR1 is MDHEN, CDR2 SYDVKM, per germline. V shed 6 bases and J 6 bases; nucleotides not matched to a gene: 8. The CDR3 sequence: CASRDRLPTEQYF. The DNA for the CDR3 is TGTGCCAGCAGGGACAGGCTCCCCACCGAGCAGTACTTC. The variable domain in full, completed from reference TRBV28 and TRBJ2-7, reads DVKVTQSSRYLVKRTGEKVFLECVQDMDHENMFWYRQDPGLGLRLIYFSYDVKMKEKGDIPEGYSVSREKKERFSLILESASTNQTSMYLCASRDRLPTEQYFGPGTRLTVT.

The V and J genes are TRBV11-2 and TRBJ2-1, with TRBD1 as a possible D gene (6 bases). The CDR3 sequence is 13 residues long. Germline V CDR1 and CDR2: SGHAT, FQNNGV. V lost 3 bases, J lost 9 bases, and 12 bases lay in between. CDR3 DNA sequence: TGTGCCAGCAGCTTTGGGGGCTTAGGTGAGCAGTTCTTC. As protein: CASSFGGLGEQFF.

The chain has TRBV30 and TRBJ1-1; 9 positions match TRBD1. Trimming removed 7 bases from V and 0 bases from J; junction bases left unmatched: 9. Germline-derived CDR1 and CDR2 are GTSNPN and SVGIG (reference sequence). This CDR3 contains 15 residues. CDR3 amino acids: CAFKGTGLLNTEAFF. In DNA form, the CDR3 reads TGTGCCTTCAAAGGGACAGGGCTTTTGAACACTGAAGCTTTCTTT.

The chain couples TRBV5-4 to TRBJ2-7; 8 bases are a match to TRBD1. Germline V CDR1 and CDR2: SGHNT, YYREEE (reference sequence). The CDR3 covers 15 residues. V lost 4 bases and J lost 2; bases outside the gene matches: 8. The chain's CDR3 is CASSPGQGGPYEQYF. Written as DNA, the CDR3 is TGTGCCAGCAGCCCCGGACAGGGAGGCCCCTACGAGCAGTACTTC.

This clone was counted a few times. The chain joins TRBV28 to TRBJ1-1; TRBD1 aligns across 7 bases. This CDR3 is 17 amino acids long. The germline gives CDR1 MDHEN, CDR2 SYDVKM. Trimming removed 1 base from V and 0 bases from J; junction bases left unmatched: 8. The CDR3 region is CASSLYRGGTVNTEAFF. The DNA for the CDR3 is TGTGCCAGCAGTTTATATAGAGGAGGGACAGTGAACACTGAAGCTTTCTTT.

The chain has TRBV28 and TRBJ2-2, with TRBD1 matching over 9 bases. The CDR3 sequence is 21 residues long. Germline assignment: CDR1 MDHEN and CDR2 SYDVKM. V was pared by 2 bases and J by 2 bases, with 18 bases of the junction left unmatched. This chain's CDR3 is CASSLVWTGELNKGNTGELFF. The CDR3 nucleotides read TGTGCCAGCAGTTTAGTTTGGACAGGGGAACTAAACAAAGGAAACACCGGGGAGCTGTTTTTT. Combining the CDR3 with reference TRBV28 and TRBJ2-2 gives the whole variable domain DVKVTQSSRYLVKRTGEKVFLECVQDMDHENMFWYRQDPGLGLRLIYFSYDVKMKEKGDIPEGYSVSREKKERFSLILESASTNQTSMYLCASSLVWTGELNKGNTGELFFGEGSRLTVL.

The chain links TRBV19 to TRBJ2-2; D is possibly TRBD2 (6 bases). Germline V gene data show CDR1 as LNHDA and CDR2 as SQIVND (reference sequence). The CDR3 sequence is 16 residues long. V lost 4 bases and J lost 4, with 16 bases in between. The CDR3 here is CASSRPTGLSTGELFF. Written as DNA, the CDR3 is TGTGCCAGTAGTAGGCCCACAGGACTATCCACCGGGGAGCTGTTTTTT.

This clone came up once. The CDR3 region is CASSFGGLSRNQPQHF. CDR3 DNA sequence: TGTGCCAGCAGTTTCGGCGGCCTTTCGCGCAATCAGCCCCAGCATTTT. V is TRBV28 and J is TRBJ1-5; D unclear. There are 16 residues in the CDR3. Germline V gene data show CDR1 as MDHEN and CDR2 as SYDVKM. Trimming left V 3 bases short and J 2 bases short, with 14 bases between.

About this clone itself: One end of the junction does not line up with germline, which may come from a read error. The chain is built from TRBV11-2 and TRBJ2-7; 9 positions agree with TRBD1. Germline V gene sequence: CDR1 SGHAT, CDR2 FQNNGV. CDR3 size: 11 residues. CDR3 region: CASSVGTGPHF. Here the CDR3 DNA reads TGTGCCAGCAGCGTCGGGACAGGGCCCCACTTC. Full variable domain (rest looked up from reference TRBV11-2 and TRBJ2-7): EAGVAQSPRYKIIEKRQSVAFWCNPISGHATLYWYQQILGQGPKLLIQFQNNGVVDDSQLPKDRFSAERLKGVDSTLKIQPAKLEDSAVYLCASSVGTGPHFGPGTRLTVT.

The V and J genes are TRBV19 and TRBJ2-5; 7 bases agree with TRBD1. The CDR3 length is 17 residues. In germline, CDR1 is LNHDA, CDR2 SQIVND (reference sequence). V dropped 5 bases and J dropped 2; count of bases not matched to a gene: 14. The CDR3 DNA sequence: TGTGCCAGTAGTCCTACGACAGGGCTAGGAGGTCAAGAGACCCAGTACTTC. Residues: CASSPTTGLGGQETQYF.

The rearrangement joins TRBV4-1 to TRBJ1-6, with D unresolved. Germline V lookup: CDR1 MGHRA, CDR2 YSYEKL. V was cut by 3 bases and J by 5 bases, with 17 bases left in between. CDR3 length equals 17 residues. This CDR3 reads CASSQDPLEANNSPLHF. CDR3 DNA sequence: TGCGCCAGCAGCCAGGATCCGCTGGAGGCAAATAATTCACCCCTCCACTTT.

The chain is built from TRBV5-4 and TRBJ2-5; 9 bases are shared with TRBD2. The CDR3 loop spans 20 amino acids. Germline CDR1 and CDR2: SGHNT and YYREEE (reference sequence). Germline trimming cut 6 bases from V and 3 bases from J; bases unmatched to any gene: 24. DNA of the CDR3: TGTGCCAGCATTTGCGGGGGGCGCAGACTAGCGGAATCCTTAGAAGAGACCCAGTACTTC. Encoded protein: CASICGGRRLAESLEETQYF.

The rearrangement uses TRBV4-3 and TRBJ2-7; a weak D match, TRBD1 (5 bases). The V gene lost 0 bases and the J gene lost 5 bases, with 11 bases spanning the gap. Germline CDR1 reads LGHNA; CDR2 reads YSLEER. The length of the CDR3 is 14 residues. CDR3 sequence: CASSQDRAINEQYF. In DNA, the CDR3 is TGCGCCAGCAGCCAAGACAGGGCGATCAACGAGCAGTACTTC.

The gene calls are TRBV11-2 and TRBJ1-1; 7 bases agree with TRBD1. CDR3 length: 16 residues. Germline V lookup: CDR1 SGHAT, CDR2 FQNNGV. The junction had 9 bases not matched to a gene; V was cut back by 0 bases and J by 5 bases. The CDR3 DNA sequence: TGTGCCAGCAGCTTAGACGACAGGGATGGGGGAACTGAAGCTTTCTTT. Encoded protein: CASSLDDRDGGTEAFF.

The chain couples TRBV5-1 to TRBJ2-4; 10 nucleotides match TRBD1. The V gene's germline CDR1 is SGHRS and CDR2 YFSETQ. CDR3 length: 17 amino acids. Unmatched junction bases numbered 7, after V lost 3 bases and J lost 1 base. The CDR3 loop is CASSSGQGVRAKNIQYF. CDR3 in DNA: TGCGCCAGCAGCTCCGGACAGGGGGTAAGGGCCAAAAACATTCAGTACTTC.

The V and J genes are TRBV13 and TRBJ2-3; D unresolved. This CDR3 is 13 amino acids long. Trimming took off 5 bases at V and 4 bases at J, with 10 bases between the two ends. The germline CDR1 and CDR2 sequences are PRHDT and FYEKMQ (reference sequence). The CDR3 spells CASSPRVPDTQYF. In DNA form, the CDR3 reads TGTGCCAGCAGCCCTCGGGTTCCAGATACGCAGTATTTT.

This clone showed up just a few times. CDR3 sequence reads: CASSIGGRAGDEQYF. The CDR3 DNA reads as TGTGCCAGTAGTATCGGAGGGAGGGCTGGGGACGAGCAGTACTTC. The chain joins TRBV19 to TRBJ2-7; 7 nucleotides agree with TRBD2. The V gene's germline CDR1 is LNHDA and CDR2 SQIVND (reference sequence). The CDR3 has 15 residues. Trimming cost V 3 bases and J 5 bases; bases outside gene matches: 10. Using reference TRBV19 and TRBJ2-7 for the parts outside the CDR3, the full variable domain is DGGITQSPKYLFRKEGQNVTLSCEQNLNHDAMYWYRQDPGQGLRLIYYSQIVNDFQKGDIAEGYSVSREKKESFPLTVTSAQKNPTAFYLCASSIGGRAGDEQYFGPGTRLTVT.

This chain uses TRBV7-9 with TRBJ2-5; tentative D call: TRBD1 (6 bases). With 6 bases removed from V and 2 bases from J, the gap between germline ends came to 10 bases. The CDR3 has 13 amino acids. Looked up from germline, CDR1 is SEHNR and CDR2 is FQNEAQ (reference sequence). The DNA of the CDR3 is TGTGCCAGCAGTTCACAGGGTCAAGAGACCCAGTACTTC. Translating gives CASSSQGQETQYF.

This chain connects TRBV12-1 to TRBJ1-1. TRBV12-1 represents a pseudogene. The CDR3 is made up of 14 amino acids. DNA for the CDR3: TGTGCCAGCAGCCATCGTGAGGGCGGTGGGGAAGCTTTCTTT. It yields the protein CASSHREGGGEAFF.

The V call is TRBV15, the J call TRBJ2-5; D not resolved. V lost 0 bases and J 7 bases, leaving 9 bases between the germline ends. The germline gives CDR1 LNHNV, CDR2 YYDKDF (reference sequence). The length of the CDR3 is 13 residues. The CDR3 reads CATSREEKRTQYF. CDR3 coding DNA: TGTGCCACCAGCAGAGAAGAGAAAAGGACCCAGTACTTC.

This chain connects TRBV28 to TRBJ2-3; weak D call: TRBD2 (6 bases). The CDR3 covers 14 residues. CDR1 and CDR2 (germline): MDHEN, SYDVKM. V lost 7 bases and J lost 5, with 16 bases in between. The CDR3 spells CASTGTAGKDTQYF. The CDR3 coding sequence is TGTGCCAGCACAGGGACGGCGGGAAAAGATACGCAGTATTTT.

V usage is TRBV27 and J usage is TRBJ2-1; no reliable D call. V lost 3 bases to trimming and J lost 3 bases, with 9 bases between them. Germline V gene lookup returns CDR1 MNHEY and CDR2 SMNVEV (reference sequence). This CDR3 contains 14 residues. CDR3 bases: TGTGCCAGCAGTTTTTCTGGCAGCTACAATGAGCAGTTCTTC. Residues: CASSFSGSYNEQFF.

This clone has only one observation. The gene calls are TRBV6-5 and TRBJ1-5; perhaps TRBD1 as D (5 bases). Trimming pared 4 bases from V and 0 bases from J, leaving 13 bases between. CDR3 length: 16 residues. Germline CDR1 MNHEY, CDR2 SVGAGI. The CDR3 sequence: CASSFGGGISNQPQHF. Written as DNA, the CDR3 is TGTGCCAGCAGTTTCGGGGGGGGAATTAGCAATCAGCCCCAGCATTTT.

The J gene is TRBJ1-4, the V gene TRBV7-9, with D uncertain. The CDR3 runs to 12 residues. V lost 4 bases, J lost 5 bases, and 5 bases lay in between. CDR1 and CDR2 (germline): SEHNR, FQNEAQ (reference sequence). The CDR3 coding sequence is TGTGCCAGCAGCTCACAGAATGAAAAACTGTTTTTT. This translates into CASSSQNEKLFF.

This chain links TRBV6-1 with TRBJ1-1, with 8 bases lining up with TRBD1. Germline V lookup: CDR1 MNHNS, CDR2 SASEGT. The V and J ends lost 3 bases and 5 bases, in that order; junction bases with no gene match: 8. CDR3 length equals 15 residues. The CDR3 DNA reads TGTGCCAGCAGTGATAGGACAGGGCTAAAAACTGAAGCTTTCTTT. Amino acids: CASSDRTGLKTEAFF.

The gene calls are TRBV25-1 and TRBJ2-2, with 9 bases aligning to TRBD1. V dropped 7 bases and J dropped 4; count of bases not matched to a gene: 7. CDR3 length: 15 residues. Germline CDR1 MGHDK, CDR2 SYGVNS. CDR3 protein: CASTDRGVATGELFF. The CDR3, as DNA: TGTGCCAGCACCGACAGGGGGGTGGCCACCGGGGAGCTGTTTTTT.

This clone was seen only a few times. This chain joins TRBV28 and TRBJ2-7; 10 bases are shared with TRBD2. The junction had 5 bases not matched to a gene; V was cut back by 5 bases and J by 4 bases. Germline V gene data show CDR1 as MDHEN and CDR2 as SYDVKM. The length of the CDR3 is 14 residues. As DNA, the CDR3 is TGTGCCAGCAGTCCTAGCGGGAGTTCGTACGAGCAGTACTTC. Its translation: CASSPSGSSYEQYF.

The chain is built from TRBV5-4 and TRBJ1-6; TRBD1 might be the D (6 bases). Trimming took off 5 bases at V and 10 bases at J, with 13 bases between the two ends. Germline loops: CDR1 SGHNT, CDR2 YYREEE (reference sequence). This CDR3 has 13 amino acids. CDR3 protein: CASRTTGHSPLHF. For the CDR3, the DNA is TGTGCCAGCAGGACTACAGGGCACTCACCCCTCCACTTT.

J is TRBJ2-2 and V is TRBV7-9; D is unclear. There are 11 residues in the CDR3. V lost 8 bases, J lost 4 bases, and 5 bases lay in between. The germline V gene encodes CDR1 SEHNR and CDR2 FQNEAQ (reference sequence). The DNA for the CDR3 is TGTGCCAGCGAGGTCACCGGGGAGCTGTTTTTT. Translated, it gives CASEVTGELFF.